This T cell receptor beta chain was identified in a study of identical twins. Study-level points and caveats: Zero-insertion analyses might be partly confounded by invariant T cells like MAIT and iNKT.

In this sample, this clonotype turned up many times. The antigen remains unidentified. TCRdb passed the 5' RACE reads through MiXCR, listing each CDR3 protein once. The repertoire holds around 680,000 distinct CDR3 sequences, with less than 10% as singletons. V trimming: 6 bases; J trimming: 8 bases; junction bases outside the gene matches: 9. The CDR3 has 13 residues. Germline V gene sequence: CDR1 SNHLY, CDR2 FYNNEI. These data also formed part of another study, on yellow fever vaccine responses in identical twins.

The source is a woman between 18 and 30 years old in good health. The genes are TRBV2 and TRBJ1-2, with TRBD1 identical over 7 bases. Sequenced sample: PBMCs. Here the CDR3 reads CASSETGKWGYTF. The CDR3, as DNA: TGTGCCAGCAGCGAGACAGGGAAGTGGGGCTACACCTTC.